The source of this T cell receptor (beta chain) is a study of memory CD4+ T cells and cytomegalovirus serostatus. Study summary: Of the healthy Belgian adults, several were CMV seropositive and 20 to 30 seronegative.

How the authors handled the data: After removing out-of-frame reads, under 2.5 million distinct TCRbeta sequences remained. TCRdb's table, derived via immunoSEQ multiplex PCR, lists solely in-frame clones and lacks some. D and trimming were read from the DNA, whereas the V and J calls and clone size are those reported in that table. The sample records about 67,000 clones, approximately 80% being singletons. Single viable CD3+CD4+CD8-CD45RO+ cells were sorted as the memory CD4+ T cells. Serum IgG to CMV pp150, pp28, p38 and p52 defined serostatus. The CDR3 contains 14 residues. V was clipped by 3 bases and J by 6 bases, with 15 bases between them. Germline V gene data show CDR1 as SQVTM and CDR2 as ANQGSEA.

This clonotype originated in an adult in good health and CMV-seropositive. The specimen sequenced was memory CD4+ T cells from blood. The V and J genes are TRBV29-1 and TRBJ2-1; D is perhaps TRBD1 (6 bases). Written as DNA, the CDR3 is TGCAGCGTTGATCGGGACATGCCTGGCAATGAGCAGTTCTTC. This sequence encodes CSVDRDMPGNEQFF.